Listed here are 13 T cell receptor beta chains from one sample, sequenced in a study of cytomegalovirus exposure and HLA in healthy donors (dated by TCRdb to about 2017). Receptor libraries were prepared by the immunoSEQ multiplex PCR assay. For the multiplex PCR, a mixture combining 60 forward primers for TCR Vbeta segments and 13 reverse primers for TCR Jbeta segments was used. TCRdb obtained this table from immuneACCESS and retained in-frame rearrangements with V and J assigned. These tables miss some clones; where compared with another copy, unresolved V genes account for less than half of the shortfall, and the remainder is unexplained. The table for this sample lists about 200,000 clones; roughly four fifths of them were counted only once. The ten top clones hold around 1.9% of the sample. Source material: PBMCs. The receptors were sampled from a young man in good health and CMV-seronegative.

This chain connects TRBV7-2 to TRBJ2-7, with D maybe TRBD1 (5 bases). Trimming removed 1 base at V and 6 bases at J, with 13 bases between. This CDR3 comprises 14 residues. From germline, CDR1 is SGHTA and CDR2 FQGNSA. The CDR3 protein is CASSLVQGQGEQYF. CDR3 nucleotide sequence: TGTGCCAGCAGCTTAGTTCAGGGCCAAGGCGAGCAGTACTTC.

The gene calls are TRBV6-1 and TRBJ1-6, with 7 positions matching TRBD1. Germline CDR1 and CDR2: MNHNS and SASEGT. This CDR3 region has 14 residues. After removal of 7 bases from V and 6 bases from J, the junction contained 6 bases not matched to a gene. This CDR3 is CASTIDRVNSPLHF. CDR3 nucleotides: TGTGCCAGCACCATAGACAGGGTTAATTCACCCCTCCACTTT.

This clone has only one observation. The gene calls are TRBV10-3 and TRBJ2-1; no reliable D call. This CDR3 has 15 amino acids. The ends were cut back, 6 bases at V and 4 bases at J, with 16 bases in the middle. The germline gives CDR1 ENHRY, CDR2 SYGVKD. The CDR3 loop is CAISRFAEHYNEQFF. The CDR3 DNA sequence: TGTGCCATCAGCCGCTTTGCGGAACATTACAATGAGCAGTTCTTC.

V is TRBV5-4 and J is TRBJ1-1, with D unresolved. Trimming cost V 2 bases and J 1 base, with 12 bases left between them. Germline CDR1 SGHNT, CDR2 YYREEE (reference sequence). The CDR3 sequence is 15 residues long. CDR3 coding DNA: TGTGCCAGCAGCTTCTTGGCCACAGCGAACACTGAAGCTTTCTTT. This codes for CASSFLATANTEAFF.

This clone has only one observation. The rearrangement uses TRBV11-2 and TRBJ2-7; 9 positions match TRBD1. V dropped 5 bases and J dropped 4; count of bases not matched to a gene: 15. The CDR3 loop spans 17 amino acids. CDR1 and CDR2 (germline): SGHAT, FQNNGV. The CDR3 nucleotides are TGTGCCAGCAGCCCAGTGGGGCACAGGGGGCGCAAATACGAGCAGTACTTC. Translating it yields CASSPVGHRGRKYEQYF.

About this clone itself: The junction departs from the called germline gene at one end, perhaps through a read error. The chain recombines TRBV7-2 with TRBJ2-7; the D gene is possibly TRBD1 (6 bases). The CDR3 contains 12 residues. The germline V gene encodes CDR1 SGHTA and CDR2 FQGNSA. The CDR3 loop reads CASSLLGTPLDF. The CDR3 bases are TGTGCCAGCAGCCTATTGGGGACACCTCTGGACTTC.

The chain couples TRBV9 to TRBJ2-5; D is possibly TRBD1 (5 bases). Germline V gives CDR1 SGDLS, CDR2 YYNGEE. This CDR3 spans 15 amino acids. The V and J ends lost 4 bases and 2 bases respectively, with 15 bases between them. CDR3 DNA sequence: TGTGCCAGCAGCCCCGATTTCCAGGGACAAGAGACCCAGTACTTC. Translating gives CASSPDFQGQETQYF.

J is TRBJ2-1 and V is TRBV20-1; D unclear. Per the germline V gene, CDR1 is DFQATT and CDR2 is SNEGSKA (reference sequence). V gave up 5 bases and J gave up 9 bases, with 11 bases separating them. CDR3 length equals 11 residues. The CDR3: CSAFSSPEQFF. CDR3 sequence (DNA): TGCAGTGCTTTCTCCAGTCCTGAGCAGTTCTTC.

The V and J genes are TRBV10-3 and TRBJ2-5; the match to TRBD1 covers 10 bases. V gave up 2 bases and J gave up 5 bases; unmatched junction bases: 8. The CDR3 covers 16 residues. The germline V gene has CDR1 ENHRY and CDR2 SYGVKD. CDR3 residues: CAISEPMTGGTETQYF. The CDR3 DNA reads as TGTGCCATCAGTGAGCCGATGACAGGGGGCACGGAGACCCAGTACTTC.

V gene TRBV5-5 combines with J gene TRBJ2-7; 11 nucleotides align to TRBD2. The J segment lost 2 bases and the V segment lost 4 bases, leaving 5 bases of the junction unmatched. The CDR3 extends over 15 amino acids. Germline CDR1 SGHKS, CDR2 YYEKEE (reference sequence). The CDR3 nucleotides are TGTGCCAGCAGCCCCGGACTAGCGGGCACCTACGAGCAGTACTTC. Translated, it gives CASSPGLAGTYEQYF.

In this sample, this clone turned up a few times. V usage is TRBV19 and J usage is TRBJ1-3; possible D gene TRBD1, 6 bases. The CDR3 sequence is 16 residues long. The V end lost 3 bases, the J end lost 1 base, and 13 bases lay between the germline ends. Germline V lookup: CDR1 LNHDA, CDR2 SQIVND (reference sequence). The CDR3 is CASSILVGQSGNTIYF. In nucleotides, the CDR3 is TGTGCCAGTAGTATTTTGGTTGGACAGTCTGGAAACACCATATATTTT. Full variable domain (missing parts from reference TRBV19 and TRBJ1-3): DGGITQSPKYLFRKEGQNVTLSCEQNLNHDAMYWYRQDPGQGLRLIYYSQIVNDFQKGDIAEGYSVSREKKESFPLTVTSAQKNPTAFYLCASSILVGQSGNTIYFGEGSWLTVV.

There are a few counts of this clone. The chain couples TRBV15 to TRBJ1-2; weak D call: TRBD1 (6 bases). CDR1 is LNHNV and CDR2 is YYDKDF in the germline V gene (reference sequence). There are 15 residues in the CDR3. Trimming stripped 0 bases from V and 10 bases from J, with 18 bases between. The CDR3 reads CATSRERDKWISYTF. CDR3 DNA sequence: TGTGCCACCAGCAGAGAACGGGACAAGTGGATTTCCTACACCTTC.

This clone was recorded only once. The V gene is TRBV7-2, the J gene TRBJ1-1, with a tentative D call TRBD1 (6 bases). Germline CDR1 reads SGHTA; CDR2 reads FQGNSA. This CDR3 has 14 amino acids. The germline V and J ends were trimmed by 5 bases and 2 bases, with 12 bases remaining between them. CDR3 loop: CASSPGQINTEAFF. In nucleotides, the CDR3 is TGTGCCAGCAGCCCCGGACAGATTAACACTGAAGCTTTCTTT.